These 29 T cell receptor beta chains were sequenced from one sample in a study of technical replicates of blood from a few donors. Profiling relied on immunoSEQ multiplex PCR, and the TCRdb table lists in-frame clones only, not all of them. The sample lists over 50,000 clones; more than 85% were seen once. Specimen: PBMCs. The source is a human donor in good health. Some clones in this sample may be carry-over from other donors' samples.

In its sample, this clone was seen a few times. The rearrangement links TRBV9 to TRBJ2-7; D is unresolved. The CDR3 runs 13 residues. The V and J ends lost 4 bases and 0 bases respectively, with 8 bases between them. The germline V gene has CDR1 SGDLS and CDR2 YYNGEE. The CDR3 loop is CASSPVSSYEQYF. The CDR3 DNA sequence: TGTGCCAGCAGCCCAGTGTCCTCCTACGAGCAGTACTTC.

CDR3 coding DNA: TGTGCCAGTAGTATGTACCGGGACAGGGGGTGGAATGAGCAGTTCTTC. Its protein product is CASSMYRDRGWNEQFF. This chain uses TRBV19 with TRBJ2-1; 11 positions agree with TRBD1. Germline V CDR1 and CDR2: LNHDA, SQIVND (reference sequence). This CDR3 has 16 amino acids. The J segment lost 7 bases and the V segment lost 3 bases, leaving 8 bases of the junction unmatched.

The chain links TRBV10-2 to TRBJ2-3, with TRBD2 matching 9 bases. V shed 3 bases and J 5 bases; nucleotides not matched to a gene: 6. Germline loops: CDR1 WSHSY, CDR2 SAAADI. There are 15 residues in the CDR3. This CDR3 is CASSDGREGLDTQYF. The CDR3 region has the DNA TGCGCCAGCAGTGATGGGCGGGAGGGCTTAGATACGCAGTATTTT.

The chain carries TRBV6-5 and TRBJ2-7, with 9 bases aligning to TRBD1. The CDR3 sequence is 15 residues long. CDR1 is MNHEY and CDR2 is SVGAGI in the germline V gene. With 6 bases clipped from V and 4 bases from J, the junction kept 10 bases outside the gene matches. This chain's CDR3 is CASSPTDRGTYEQYF. The CDR3 nucleotides are TGTGCCAGCAGCCCCACGGACAGGGGTACGTACGAGCAGTACTTC.

The rearrangement joins TRBV4-3 to TRBJ2-1, with D perhaps matching TRBD1 (6 bases). The CDR3 consists of 17 residues. Between the trimmed V and J ends, which lost 0 bases and 10 bases, there was a span of 22 bases. Germline CDR1 LGHNA, CDR2 YSLEER. The CDR3 DNA sequence: TGCGCCAGCAGCCAAGATCCCCGGACAGTGGCCCCTTACGAGCAGTTCTTC. Translation: CASSQDPRTVAPYEQFF.

This clone was recorded a few times. The chain employs TRBV19 and TRBJ1-5; 9 bases are a match to TRBD1. From germline, CDR1 is LNHDA and CDR2 SQIVND (reference sequence). Trimming at V came to 10 bases and at J to 7 bases, leaving 8 bases not matched to a gene. CDR3 length equals 13 residues. CDR3 protein: CATGQGVQQPQHF. The CDR3 coding sequence is TGTGCCACGGGACAGGGCGTTCAACAGCCCCAGCATTTT.

The chain carries TRBV4-2 and TRBJ1-3; TRBD1 matches 8 bases. Germline-derived CDR1 and CDR2 are LGHNA and YNFKEQ. V lost 0 bases, J lost 9 bases, and 16 bases stayed unmatched. This CDR3 comprises 18 residues. The CDR3 reads CASSQDDLSGTGRTTIYF. CDR3 nucleotide sequence: TGTGCCAGCAGCCAAGATGACCTTTCCGGGACAGGCCGGACCACCATATATTTT.

The V and J genes are TRBV6-5 and TRBJ2-5, with 10 bases lining up with TRBD2. The CDR3 runs 15 residues. Germline V gene sequence: CDR1 MNHEY, CDR2 SVGAGI. Unmatched junction bases numbered 6, after V lost 4 bases and J lost 4 bases. The CDR3 DNA reads as TGTGCCAGCAGTTTGCTAGCGGGAGTAACAGAGACCCAGTACTTC. It specifies CASSLLAGVTETQYF.

V and J are TRBV29-1 and TRBJ2-1; TRBD2 matches 13 bases. The V segment lost 3 bases and the J segment 8 bases; nucleotides outside the gene matches: 1. The CDR3 length is 13 residues. CDR1 is SQVTM and CDR2 is ANQGSEA in the germline V gene. CDR3 sequence reads: CSVDGLAGDEQFF. CDR3 bases: TGCAGCGTTGATGGACTAGCGGGAGATGAGCAGTTCTTC.

The V call is TRBV6-1, the J call TRBJ1-4; D call uncertain. Germline lookup yields CDR1 MNHNS and CDR2 SASEGT. The CDR3 is made up of 15 amino acids. V lost 2 bases, J lost 0 bases, and 7 bases lay in between. CDR3 nucleotides: TGTGCCAGCAGTGAATGGGCTGCAACTAATGAAAAACTGTTTTTT. This encodes CASSEWAATNEKLFF.

Details on this clone: A junction boundary mismatches the germline segment, possibly from a read error. The chain links TRBV7-9 to TRBJ2-1; D is unresolved. CDR1 is SEHNR, CDR2 FQNEAQ, per germline (reference sequence). This CDR3 is built from 8 residues. Here the CDR3 DNA reads TGTGCCAGTCGCAGACTGGTCTTC. Encoded protein: CASRRLVF.

The chain employs TRBV5-8 and TRBJ1-5; D unclear. The germline V and J ends were trimmed by 3 bases and 1 base, with 8 bases remaining between them. Germline V gene sequence: CDR1 SGHTS, CDR2 YDEGEE. The CDR3 runs 14 residues. The CDR3 coding sequence is TGTGCCAGCAGCTCCTTTATGAGCAATCAGCCCCAGCATTTT. This codes for CASSSFMSNQPQHF.

Here the CDR3 DNA reads TGTGCCAGCAGCACCAGGACAGGGGGCACGAACACCGGGGAGCTGTTTTTT. This codes for CASSTRTGGTNTGELFF. This chain links TRBV5-8 with TRBJ2-2, with 11 nucleotides matching TRBD1. CDR1 and CDR2 (germline): SGHTS, YDEGEE. This CDR3 has 17 amino acids. J was trimmed by 0 bases and V by 4 bases; bases with no gene match: 5.

The V and J genes are TRBV23-1 and TRBJ2-3; 12 positions agree with TRBD2. Being an ORF, TRBV23-1 has a function that is uncertain. Trimming at V came to 0 bases and at J to 7 bases, leaving 11 bases not matched to a gene. The CDR3 totals 18 residues. The CDR3 reads CASSQSTSGGLPTHTQYF. CDR3 coding DNA: TGCGCCAGCAGTCAATCCACTAGCGGGGGGCTCCCTACTCATACGCAGTATTTT.

The chain joins TRBV5-1 to TRBJ2-7; D gene unclear. Germline CDR1 and CDR2: SGHRS and YFSETQ. Trimming cost V 0 bases and J 1 base, with 17 bases left between them. The CDR3 is 17 residues long. The CDR3 here is CASSLAKLSEASYEQYF. The CDR3 bases are TGCGCCAGCAGCTTGGCCAAGCTGAGCGAGGCGTCCTACGAGCAGTACTTC.

The rearrangement uses TRBV11-2 and TRBJ2-7, with D tentatively TRBD2 (7 bases). V lost 5 bases, J lost 7 bases, and 15 bases lay in between. Germline loops: CDR1 SGHAT, CDR2 FQNNGV. The CDR3 runs 13 residues. CDR3 nucleotide sequence: TGTGCCAGCAGCGAGGGGGGGAGACGGGAGCAGTACTTC. This translates into CASSEGGRREQYF.

In this sample, this clone turned up once. V is TRBV18 and J is TRBJ2-6; the match to TRBD1 covers 9 bases. The CDR3 is made up of 18 amino acids. Trimming removed 3 bases from V and 0 bases from J; junction bases left unmatched: 6. In germline, CDR1 is KGHSH, CDR2 LQKENI. The CDR3 DNA is TGTGCCAGCTCACCTCCGGGACAGGGAAGCTCTGGGGCCAACGTCCTGACTTTC. Encoded protein: CASSPPGQGSSGANVLTF.

The chain links TRBV7-2 to TRBJ2-3, with 7 bases identical to TRBD2. CDR3 length equals 14 residues. Germline trimming cut 1 base from V and 4 bases from J; bases unmatched to any gene: 2. Germline-derived CDR1 and CDR2 are SGHTA and FQGNSA. CDR3 DNA sequence: TGTGCCAGCAGCTTAGGCGGGGGTTCAGATACGCAGTATTTT. Translating it yields CASSLGGGSDTQYF.

The chain employs TRBV10-3 and TRBJ2-2; D is ambiguous. Germline CDR1 and CDR2: ENHRY and SYGVKD. This CDR3 region has 14 residues. V lost 7 bases to trimming and J lost 7 bases, with 16 bases between them. The CDR3 DNA follows: TGTGCCATCAAAGTTTGGAGCGATCACGGGGAGCTGTTTTTT. This codes for CAIKVWSDHGELFF.

The chain joins TRBV6-6 to TRBJ1-4, with D uncertain. The germline V gene has CDR1 MNHNY and CDR2 SVGAGI (reference sequence). V lost 1 base and J 0 bases, leaving 9 bases between the germline ends. The CDR3 length is 16 residues. In DNA form, the CDR3 reads TGTGCCAGCAGTTACTTCCCGGAGGCAACTAATGAAAAACTGTTTTTT. Translation: CASSYFPEATNEKLFF.

The chain has TRBV2 and TRBJ1-2; TRBD1 is a possible D gene (5 bases). The CDR3 loop spans 13 amino acids. V dropped 4 bases and J dropped 4 bases, with 10 bases sitting between them. The V gene's germline CDR1 is SNHLY and CDR2 FYNNEI. Written as DNA, the CDR3 is TGTGCCAGCAGTGTCCAGGGCCCCTATGGCTACACCTTC. It is translated as CASSVQGPYGYTF.

The CDR3 DNA is TGTGCCAGCAAGACTAGCGGGAGCACAGATACGCAGTATTTT. This sequence encodes CASKTSGSTDTQYF. The chain has TRBV2 and TRBJ2-3; 10 bases map to TRBD2. This CDR3 spans 14 amino acids. The J segment lost 0 bases and the V segment lost 7 bases, leaving 1 base of the junction unmatched. In germline, CDR1 is SNHLY, CDR2 FYNNEI.

This chain joins TRBV7-2 and TRBJ2-5; TRBD1 agrees at 7 bases. The CDR3 spans 15 residues. V trimming: 1 base; J trimming: 5 bases; junction bases outside the gene matches: 7. From germline, CDR1 is SGHTA and CDR2 FQGNSA. CDR3 in DNA: TGTGCCAGCAGCTTAGAGGGACAGCTGCGGGAGACCCAGTACTTC. This codes for CASSLEGQLRETQYF.

The chain joins TRBV29-1 to TRBJ1-3; possibly TRBD1 for D (6 bases). The V gene lost 4 bases and the J gene lost 0 bases, with 16 bases spanning the gap. The CDR3 has 16 amino acids. CDR1 and CDR2 from the germline V gene are SQVTM and ANQGSEA. CDR3 bases: TGCAGCGTTGCACCCGGGACAACTTCCTCTGGAAACACCATATATTTT. Its translation is CSVAPGTTSSGNTIYF.

The V and J genes are TRBV7-2 and TRBJ1-5; 9 bases match TRBD1. Germline V gives CDR1 SGHTA, CDR2 FQGNSA. The length of the CDR3 is 14 residues. Unmatched junction bases numbered 6, after V lost 5 bases and J lost 7 bases. The CDR3 here is CASSITGGGQPQHF. The DNA of the CDR3 is TGTGCCAGCAGCATCACAGGGGGCGGGCAGCCCCAGCATTTT.

The chain employs TRBV4-1 and TRBJ1-3, with D tentatively TRBD1 (6 bases). The V and J ends lost 3 bases and 0 bases respectively, with 9 bases between them. This CDR3 region has 15 residues. The germline CDR1 and CDR2 sequences are MGHRA and YSYEKL. CDR3 DNA sequence: TGCGCCAGCAGCCAGACAGGTTCCTCTGGAAACACCATATATTTT. Protein: CASSQTGSSGNTIYF.

This clone was observed a few times. The chain is built from TRBV6-1 and TRBJ1-4, with 7 bases identical to TRBD1. Looked up from germline, CDR1 is MNHNS and CDR2 is SASEGT. Trimming cost V 4 bases and J 5 bases; bases outside gene matches: 10. This CDR3 has 16 residues. The chain's CDR3 is CASSGHRQGKNEKLFF. Here the CDR3 DNA reads TGTGCCAGCAGTGGCCATCGACAGGGCAAGAATGAAAAACTGTTTTTT.

This chain uses TRBV6-5 with TRBJ2-7, with a tentative D call TRBD2 (6 bases). Germline V lookup: CDR1 MNHEY, CDR2 SVGAGI. This CDR3 has 12 amino acids. V lost 8 bases, J lost 2 bases, and 10 bases lay in between. CDR3 amino acids: CASGDFTYEQYF. The CDR3 region has the DNA TGTGCCAGCGGGGACTTTACCTACGAGCAGTACTTC.

This rearrangement joins TRBV4-1 to TRBJ2-5; TRBD2 agrees at 9 bases. CDR1 and CDR2 from the germline V gene are MGHRA and YSYEKL. Trimming cost V 2 bases and J 2 bases; bases outside gene matches: 6. The CDR3 totals 16 residues. Here the CDR3 reads CASSQNSGGGQETQYF. In DNA, the CDR3 is TGCGCCAGCAGCCAAAATAGCGGGGGTGGGCAAGAGACCCAGTACTTC.